Given below is one T cell receptor (beta chain) in context. The antigen is undetermined. Noted treatment: approximately 9-day PBMC culture with coronavirus spike peptide pools or control peptides (ViraFEST assay). IL-2 (roughly 10 IU/ml) and peptide pools (about 10 ug/ml) were added to cultures of over 1.5 million PBMCs per well. The sample belongs to a study of vaccination and CD4 T cells after COVID-19. Looking at the study overall: The post-COVID samples were taken a median about 100 days after diagnosis, anywhere from 35 to 161.

CDR1 and CDR2 from the germline V gene are SGHDN and FVKESK. V gave up 3 bases and J gave up 3 bases, with 6 bases separating them. This CDR3 is built from 12 residues. An Oncomine TCR Beta short-read assay was used to sequence the DNA from cultured CD4+ T cells. TCRdb re-derived calls from the PCR reads in MiXCR, one entry per CDR3 protein. The sample holds tens of thousands of distinct CDR3 sequences, 35% to 45% seen once. This sequence was found in a human donor who received a COVID-19 vaccine. J is TRBJ2-7 and V is TRBV14; D is ambiguous. The starting material was CD4+ T cells from blood, cultured in vitro, obtained before SARS-CoV-2 vaccination. This CDR3 is CASSHTRYEQYF. The CDR3, as DNA: TGTGCCAGCAGCCACACGCGCTACGAGCAGTACTTC.